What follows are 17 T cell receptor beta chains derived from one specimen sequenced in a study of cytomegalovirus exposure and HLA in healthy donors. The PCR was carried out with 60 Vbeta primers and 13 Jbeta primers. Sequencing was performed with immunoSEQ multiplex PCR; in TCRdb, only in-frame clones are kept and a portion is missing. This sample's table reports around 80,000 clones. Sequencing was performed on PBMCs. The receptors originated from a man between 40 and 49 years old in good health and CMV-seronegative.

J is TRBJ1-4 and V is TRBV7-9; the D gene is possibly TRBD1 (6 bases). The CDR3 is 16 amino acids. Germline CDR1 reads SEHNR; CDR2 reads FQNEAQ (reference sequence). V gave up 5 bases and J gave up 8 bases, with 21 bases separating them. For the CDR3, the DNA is TGTGCCAGCAGCCAAACTATCGCACAGGGTGGCGAAAAACTGTTTTTT. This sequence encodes CASSQTIAQGGEKLFF.

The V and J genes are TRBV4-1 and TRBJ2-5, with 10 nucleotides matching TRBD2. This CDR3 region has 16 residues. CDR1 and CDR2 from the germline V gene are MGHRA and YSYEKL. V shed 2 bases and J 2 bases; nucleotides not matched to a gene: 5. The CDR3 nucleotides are TGCGCCAGCAGCCAAACTATAGCGGGAGGACAAGAGACCCAGTACTTC. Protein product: CASSQTIAGGQETQYF.

DNA for the CDR3: TGCGCCAGCAGCCAAGATCTGGAGGGACGACTGTTTTTT. Translated: CASSQDLEGRLFF. The J gene is TRBJ1-4, the V gene TRBV4-3; D is possibly TRBD1 (5 bases). This CDR3 has 13 amino acids. Germline CDR1 LGHNA, CDR2 YSLEER. Trimming removed 0 bases from V and 13 bases from J, with 12 bases in between.

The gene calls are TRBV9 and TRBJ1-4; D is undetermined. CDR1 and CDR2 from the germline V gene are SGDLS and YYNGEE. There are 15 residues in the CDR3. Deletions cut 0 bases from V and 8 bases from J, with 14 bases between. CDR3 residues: CASSVDKEVREKLFF. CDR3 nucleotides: TGTGCCAGCAGCGTAGACAAGGAAGTGAGGGAAAAACTGTTTTTT.

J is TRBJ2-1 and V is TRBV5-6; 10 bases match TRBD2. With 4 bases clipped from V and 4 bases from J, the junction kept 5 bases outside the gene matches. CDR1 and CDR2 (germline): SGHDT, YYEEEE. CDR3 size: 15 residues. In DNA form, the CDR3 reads TGTGCCAGCAGCCAAACTAGCGGGGATTACAATGAGCAGTTCTTC. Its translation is CASSQTSGDYNEQFF.

CDR3: CASSRTGEANEKLFF. In DNA form, the CDR3 reads TGTGCCAGCAGCCGCACAGGGGAGGCTAATGAAAAACTGTTTTTT. V gene TRBV2 combines with J gene TRBJ1-4; 7 nucleotides align to TRBD1. Germline V gene data show CDR1 as SNHLY and CDR2 as FYNNEI. The CDR3 consists of 15 residues. V trimming: 6 bases; J trimming: 3 bases; junction bases outside the gene matches: 7. The whole variable domain, filled in from reference TRBV2 and TRBJ1-4, reads EPEVTQTPSHQVTQMGQEVILRCVPISNHLYFYWYRQILGQKVEFLVSFYNNEISEKSEIFDDQFSVERPDGSNFTLKIRSTKLEDSAMYFCASSRTGEANEKLFFGSGTQLSVL.

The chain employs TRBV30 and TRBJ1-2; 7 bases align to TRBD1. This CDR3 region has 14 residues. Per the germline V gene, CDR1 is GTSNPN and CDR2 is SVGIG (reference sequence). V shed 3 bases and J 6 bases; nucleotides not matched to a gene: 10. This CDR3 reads CAWSQRFTGDGYTF. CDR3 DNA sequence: TGTGCCTGGAGCCAAAGATTTACAGGGGATGGCTACACCTTC.

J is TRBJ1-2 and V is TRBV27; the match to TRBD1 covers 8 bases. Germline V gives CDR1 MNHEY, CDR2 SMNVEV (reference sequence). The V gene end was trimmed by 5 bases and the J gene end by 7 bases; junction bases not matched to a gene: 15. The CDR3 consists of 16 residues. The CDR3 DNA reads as TGTGCCAGCAGTCCATACCCTCTAGGACAGGGTGGTGGCTACACCTTC. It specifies CASSPYPLGQGGGYTF.

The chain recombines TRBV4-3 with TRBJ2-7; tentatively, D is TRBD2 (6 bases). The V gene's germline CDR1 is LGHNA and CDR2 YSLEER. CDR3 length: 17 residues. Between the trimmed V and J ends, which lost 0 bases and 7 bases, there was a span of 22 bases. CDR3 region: CASSQDWRAGSPGEQYF. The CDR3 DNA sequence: TGCGCCAGCAGCCAAGATTGGCGGGCGGGGTCTCCGGGGGAGCAGTACTTC.

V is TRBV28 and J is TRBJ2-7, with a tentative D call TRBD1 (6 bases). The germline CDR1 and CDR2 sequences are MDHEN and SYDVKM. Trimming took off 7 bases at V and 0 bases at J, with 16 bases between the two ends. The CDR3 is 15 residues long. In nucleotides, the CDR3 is TGTGCCAGCATCTCACCGGGACACAGCTCCTACGAGCAGTACTTC. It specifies CASISPGHSSYEQYF.

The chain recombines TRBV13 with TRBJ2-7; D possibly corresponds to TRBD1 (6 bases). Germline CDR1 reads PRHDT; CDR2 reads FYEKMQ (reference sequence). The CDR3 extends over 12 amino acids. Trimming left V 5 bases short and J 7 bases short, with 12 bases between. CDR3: CASSNGTREQYF. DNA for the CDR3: TGTGCCAGCAGCAACGGGACACGTGAGCAGTACTTC. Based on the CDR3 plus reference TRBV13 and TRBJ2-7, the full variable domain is AAGVIQSPRHLIKEKRETATLKCYPIPRHDTVYWYQQGPGQDPQFLISFYEKMQSDKGSIPDRFSAQQFSDYHSELNMSSLELGDSALYFCASSNGTREQYFGPGTRLTVT.

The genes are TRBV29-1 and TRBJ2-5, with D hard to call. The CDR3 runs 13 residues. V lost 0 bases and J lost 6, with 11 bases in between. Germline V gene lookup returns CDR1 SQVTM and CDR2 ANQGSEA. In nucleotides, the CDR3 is TGCAGCGTTGAAGATCTGAGCCCAAAGACCCAGTACTTC. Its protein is CSVEDLSPKTQYF.

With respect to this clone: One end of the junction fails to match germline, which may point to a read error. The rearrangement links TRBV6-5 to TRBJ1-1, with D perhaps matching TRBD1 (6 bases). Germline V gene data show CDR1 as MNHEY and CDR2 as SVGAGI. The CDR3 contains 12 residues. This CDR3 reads CASSRNRETVNF. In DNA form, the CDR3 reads TGTGCCAGCAGCCGTAACAGGGAGACGGTGAACTTC.

Written as DNA, the CDR3 is TGTGCCAGCAGACATGGAGGGGCCGGGGGGGAAGAAGCTTTCTTT. Residues: CASRHGGAGGEEAFF. The chain recombines TRBV28 with TRBJ1-1; D possibly corresponds to TRBD1 (5 bases). Trimming removed 6 bases at V and 8 bases at J, with 22 bases between. The CDR3 covers 15 residues. The germline V gene encodes CDR1 MDHEN and CDR2 SYDVKM.

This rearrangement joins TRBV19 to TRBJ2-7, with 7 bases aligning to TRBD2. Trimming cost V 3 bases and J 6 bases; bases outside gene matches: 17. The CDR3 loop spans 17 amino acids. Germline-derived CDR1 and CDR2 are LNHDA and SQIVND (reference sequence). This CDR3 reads CASSIYGRKAQGSEQYF. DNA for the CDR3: TGTGCCAGTAGTATTTACGGGAGGAAGGCCCAGGGATCCGAGCAGTACTTC.

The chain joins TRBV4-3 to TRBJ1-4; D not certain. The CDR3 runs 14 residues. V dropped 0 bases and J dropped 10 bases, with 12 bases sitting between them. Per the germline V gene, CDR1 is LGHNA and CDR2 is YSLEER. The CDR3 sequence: CASSQEGGRGKLFF. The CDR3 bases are TGCGCCAGCAGCCAAGAGGGTGGGCGTGGAAAACTGTTTTTT.

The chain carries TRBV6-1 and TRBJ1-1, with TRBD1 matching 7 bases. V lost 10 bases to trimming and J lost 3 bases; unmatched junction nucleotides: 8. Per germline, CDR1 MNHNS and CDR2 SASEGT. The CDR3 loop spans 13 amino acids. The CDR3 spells CATRDREYTEAFF. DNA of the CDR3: TGTGCCACCCGGGACAGAGAATACACTGAAGCTTTCTTT.